The 18 T cell receptor beta chains reported below all come from one sample, sequenced in a study of vaccination effects on CD4 cells after COVID-19. Ahead of sequencing, the ViraFEST assay grew antigen-specific CD4+ T cells using viral peptide pools. Having been cultured for roughly 9 days, the cells underwent CD4+ T cell isolation. In the vaccine recipients, nucleocapsid antibodies were negative and there was no prior SARS-CoV-2 infection. These receptors lack a known antigen. Assay: immunoSEQ multiplex PCR; the TCRdb copy retains only in-frame clones and omits some. The table includes roughly 45,000 clones, roughly four fifths detected once. This specimen consisted of CD4+ T cells from PBMCs cultured with SARS-CoV-2 spike peptides, obtained before COVID-19 vaccination. The source is a human donor who received a COVID-19 vaccine.

This chain joins TRBV11-2 and TRBJ1-1; no clear D gene. This CDR3 is built from 15 residues. Trimming shortened V by 5 bases and J by 0 bases, and 13 bases separated the two germline ends. Germline CDR1 is SGHAT and CDR2 is FQNNGV. The CDR3 reads CASSEAWQVNTEAFF. CDR3 coding DNA: TGTGCCAGCAGCGAAGCGTGGCAGGTGAACACTGAAGCTTTCTTT.

This clone has just one count. The chain carries TRBV5-6 and TRBJ1-3; D unresolved. The length of the CDR3 is 12 residues. Germline V gene data show CDR1 as SGHDT and CDR2 as YYEEEE. Between the trimmed V and J ends, which lost 2 bases and 8 bases, there was a span of 8 bases. CDR3 nucleotides: TGTGCCAGCAGCTTCCCTGGGGACACCATATATTTT. This translates into CASSFPGDTIYF.

The V call is TRBV3-1 (or the pseudogene TRBV3-2), the J call TRBJ1-1; TRBD1 matches 8 bases. CDR1 and CDR2 from the germline V gene are LGHDT and YNNKEL (reference sequence). J was trimmed by 5 bases and V by 1 base; bases with no gene match: 6. The CDR3 is 15 amino acids. CDR3 bases: TGTGCCAGCAGCCAAGCGGGCAGGGGGCGAACTGAAGCTTTCTTT. Translating it yields CASSQAGRGRTEAFF.

In nucleotides, the CDR3 is TGTGCCAGCAGTTACACTCAGGGGTTCGCTCTTAATGGCTACACCTTC. Encoded protein: CASSYTQGFALNGYTF. V and J are TRBV6-5 and TRBJ1-2; D is perhaps TRBD1 (6 bases). CDR3 length equals 16 residues. CDR1 is MNHEY, CDR2 SVGAGI, per germline. V lost 2 bases to trimming and J lost 6 bases, with 19 bases between them.

The gene calls are TRBV6-5 and TRBJ2-2; TRBD1 aligns across 7 bases. The CDR3 runs 13 residues. The V gene's germline CDR1 is MNHEY and CDR2 SVGAGI. Trimming removed 6 bases from V and 7 bases from J; junction bases left unmatched: 5. CDR3 bases: TGTGCCAGCAGACAGGGGCCACACGGGGAGCTGTTTTTT. Its protein product is CASRQGPHGELFF.

V and J are TRBV6-5 and TRBJ2-7; D is possibly TRBD2 (6 bases). Germline V gene sequence: CDR1 MNHEY, CDR2 SVGAGI. V gave up 8 bases and J gave up 5 bases, with 19 bases separating them. This CDR3 comprises 14 residues. CDR3 DNA: TGTGCCAGCGGCCTCCTTCGGGAGTCTGACGAGCAGTACGTC. It specifies CASGLLRESDEQYV.

J is TRBJ2-3 and V is TRBV7-2; TRBD1 or TRBD2 may be the D gene (5 bases each). The CDR3 loop spans 16 amino acids. Germline values: CDR1 SGHTA, CDR2 FQGNSA. Trimming removed 1 base at V and 4 bases at J, with 15 bases between. The CDR3 loop reads CASSLVYGATPDTQYF. Written as DNA, the CDR3 is TGTGCCAGCAGCTTAGTCTACGGGGCGACCCCAGATACGCAGTATTTT.

The chain combines TRBV30 with TRBJ2-5, with TRBD1 identical over 11 bases. The CDR3 contains 13 residues. Germline V CDR1 and CDR2: GTSNPN, SVGIG (reference sequence). The ends lost 5 bases at V and 3 bases at J; junction bases unmatched: 2. The CDR3 loop is CAWEGQGEETQYF. The DNA of the CDR3 is TGTGCCTGGGAGGGACAGGGGGAAGAGACCCAGTACTTC. Full variable domain (remainder filled in from reference TRBV30 and TRBJ2-5): SQTIHQWPATLVQPVGSPLSLECTVEGTSNPNLYWYRQAAGRGLQLLFYSVGIGQISSEVPQNLSASRPQDRQFILSSKKLLLSDSGFYLCAWEGQGEETQYFGPGTRLLVL.

The chain links TRBV29-1 to TRBJ2-3; 7 bases are a match to TRBD2. V lost 3 bases, J lost 6 bases, and 3 bases stayed unmatched. Looked up from germline, CDR1 is SQVTM and CDR2 is ANQGSEA. This CDR3 is 12 amino acids long. In nucleotides, the CDR3 is TGCAGCGTTGACGGGGGGTCGGATACGCAGTATTTT. Translating it yields CSVDGGSDTQYF.

V and J are TRBV5-5 and TRBJ2-7, with unresolved D. This CDR3 region has 13 residues. The V end lost 0 bases, the J end lost 0 bases, and 4 bases lay between the germline ends. The germline V gene encodes CDR1 SGHKS and CDR2 YYEKEE (reference sequence). For the CDR3, the DNA is TGTGCCAGCAGCTTGGTTAGCTCCTACGAGCAGTACGTC. Amino acid sequence: CASSLVSSYEQYV.

Points on this clone: One junction end disagrees with the germline gene, perhaps due to a read error. The V call is TRBV27, the J call TRBJ1-5, with D maybe TRBD1 (5 bases). The germline V gene encodes CDR1 MNHEY and CDR2 SMNVEV (reference sequence). The length of the CDR3 is 14 residues. Written as DNA, the CDR3 is TGTGCCAGCAGTTTATCGAACGGGGGGAGGGTTGTGTTTTTT. This encodes CASSLSNGGRVVFF.

The chain recombines TRBV10-1 with TRBJ2-7; 7 nucleotides line up with TRBD1. Germline lookup yields CDR1 WNHNN and CDR2 SYGVQD (reference sequence). With 2 bases clipped from V and 5 bases from J, the junction kept 15 bases outside the gene matches. The CDR3 is 17 amino acids. The CDR3 DNA sequence: TGCGCCAGCAGTGAGCCCCCCCCCGGGCAGGGGGATCACGAGCAGTACGTC. It yields the protein CASSEPPPGQGDHEQYV.

V gene TRBV6-5 combines with J gene TRBJ1-1; D is possibly TRBD1 (5 bases). The germline V and J ends were trimmed by 10 bases and 4 bases, with 19 bases remaining between them. The CDR3 is 14 residues long. The germline gives CDR1 MNHEY, CDR2 SVGAGI. The CDR3 DNA is TGTGCCATTAAGGGGCGAGGGCATGGCACTGAAGCTTTCTTT. Protein product: CAIKGRGHGTEAFF.

The CDR3 DNA reads as TGCGCCAGCAGATCGGGTGTGAACACTGAAGCTTTCTTT. Translation gives CASRSGVNTEAFF. V is TRBV5-1 and J is TRBJ1-1; D call uncertain. This CDR3 is built from 13 residues. CDR1 and CDR2 (germline): SGHRS, YFSETQ. V was pared by 5 bases and J by 0 bases, with 8 bases between.

The chain carries TRBV6-1 and TRBJ1-2, with D maybe TRBD1 (6 bases). V gave up 0 bases and J gave up 4 bases, with 15 bases separating them. The germline V gene has CDR1 MNHNS and CDR2 SASEGT. The CDR3 is 16 residues long. The DNA of the CDR3 is TGTGCCAGCAGTGAAGCTCGGGGACAAGCCTTCTATGGCTACACCTTC. Its translation: CASSEARGQAFYGYTF.

This chain joins TRBV19 and TRBJ1-4; 9 positions agree with TRBD1. This CDR3 is 17 amino acids long. Germline-derived CDR1 and CDR2 are LNHDA and SQIVND (reference sequence). Trimming cost V 2 bases and J 6 bases; bases outside gene matches: 10. CDR3 in amino acids: CASSIISGDREDEKLFF. CDR3 nucleotides: TGTGCCAGTAGTATAATTTCAGGGGACAGGGAGGATGAAAAACTGTTTTTT. Full variable domain (rest looked up from reference TRBV19 and TRBJ1-4): DGGITQSPKYLFRKEGQNVTLSCEQNLNHDAMYWYRQDPGQGLRLIYYSQIVNDFQKGDIAEGYSVSREKKESFPLTVTSAQKNPTAFYLCASSIISGDREDEKLFFGSGTQLSVL.

The chain links TRBV30 to TRBJ2-5; D possibly uses TRBD1 or TRBD2 (6 bases each). CDR3 length: 17 amino acids. The V gene's germline CDR1 is GTSNPN and CDR2 SVGIG (reference sequence). V was clipped by 1 base and J by 1 base, with 19 bases between them. The CDR3 coding sequence is TGTGCCTGGAGTGCAGGGGTTTATGAGCGGGTCCAAGAGACCCAGTACTTC. This sequence encodes CAWSAGVYERVQETQYF.

This chain links TRBV18 with TRBJ1-4; TRBD1 might be the D (5 bases). The germline V and J ends were trimmed by 2 bases and 5 bases, with 15 bases remaining between them. This CDR3 comprises 16 residues. The germline gives CDR1 KGHSH, CDR2 LQKENI. CDR3 nucleotide sequence: TGTGCCAGCTCACCATATATGGGAGGGGAGAATGAAAAACTGTTTTTT. Its protein is CASSPYMGGENEKLFF. Full variable domain (missing parts from reference TRBV18 and TRBJ1-4): NAGVMQNPRHLVRRRGQEARLRCSPMKGHSHVYWYRQLPEEGLKFMVYLQKENIIDESGMPKERFSAEFPKEGPSILRIQQVVRGDSAAYFCASSPYMGGENEKLFFGSGTQLSVL.